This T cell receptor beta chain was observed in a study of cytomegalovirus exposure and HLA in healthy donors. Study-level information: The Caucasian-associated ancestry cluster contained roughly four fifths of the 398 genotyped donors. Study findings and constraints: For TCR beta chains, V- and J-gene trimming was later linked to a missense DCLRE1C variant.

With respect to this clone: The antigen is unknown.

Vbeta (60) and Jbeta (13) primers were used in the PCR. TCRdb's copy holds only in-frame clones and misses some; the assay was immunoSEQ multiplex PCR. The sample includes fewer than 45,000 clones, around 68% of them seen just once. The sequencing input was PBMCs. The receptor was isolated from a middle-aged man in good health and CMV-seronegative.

The CDR3 spells CASSLGVTGYEQYF. The CDR3 nucleotides are TGCGCCAGCAGCTTGGGAGTGACTGGCTACGAGCAGTACTTC. V gene TRBV5-1 combines with J gene TRBJ2-7; D remains ambiguous. The V gene lost 0 bases and the J gene lost 3 bases, with 10 bases spanning the gap. The CDR3 contains 14 residues. Looked up from germline, CDR1 is SGHRS and CDR2 is YFSETQ.